The clone carrying this T cell receptor beta chain has just one count. The antigen is not known. This CDR3 has 14 residues. Germline V gene lookup returns CDR1 LGHNA and CDR2 YNFKEQ. The germline V and J ends were trimmed by 1 base and 1 base, with 8 bases remaining between them. The data were obtained in a study of CD8 T cells in Susac syndrome. Study-level findings and limits: The study conceded that its TCR sequencing and HLA analysis involved relatively few individuals.

The RNA input was about 0.5 to 1 ug, and it was reverse transcribed with random hexamers. Amplification of TCR beta CDR3 across 54 Vbeta and 13 Jbeta was performed with immunoSEQ multiplex PCR. Each CDR3 protein gets one entry after TCRdb re-called the immunoSEQ multiplex PCR reads with MiXCR. The sample lists about 200,000 distinct CDR3 sequences, about 90% occurring once. The sample consisted of CD8+ T cells from PBMCs. This sequence originates from a human donor with multiple sclerosis. The chain uses TRBV4-2 and TRBJ2-7; D is unresolved. In DNA, the CDR3 is TGTGCCAGCAGCCAAGGTGGGCTTTCCTACGAGCAGTACTTC. This codes for CASSQGGLSYEQYF.